The 2 T cell receptor beta chains listed next were all sequenced from one sample in a study of T cell responses to AZD1222 COVID-19 vaccine. Only in-frame clones appear in the TCRdb table, and some are missing; sequencing was by immunoSEQ multiplex PCR. The sample yields roughly 120,000 clones, more than 70% seen once. Here the sequenced sample was peripheral blood, taken on day 0 of AZD1222 vaccination. The receptors here all came from an adult in good health.

This chain connects TRBV27 to TRBJ1-6; no reliable D call. Germline CDR1 and CDR2: MNHEY and SMNVEV (reference sequence). V lost 5 bases to trimming and J lost 6 bases, with 8 bases between them. This CDR3 comprises 13 residues. CDR3 region: CASSPPGNSPLHF. The CDR3 region has the DNA TGTGCCAGCAGTCCCCCGGGTAATTCACCCCTCCACTTT.

The chain uses TRBV19 and TRBJ1-1; D unclear. Germline assignment: CDR1 LNHDA and CDR2 SQIVND (reference sequence). V was clipped by 5 bases and J by 4 bases, with 11 bases between them. CDR3 length equals 13 residues. DNA of the CDR3: TGTGCCAGTAGTTCCCAGACCGCCACTGAAGCTTTCTTT. It codes for CASSSQTATEAFF.